This T cell receptor (beta chain) was captured by sequencing in a study of blood T cell repertoires in COVID-19. Across the whole study: Italy, Spain and the United States were the sources of the convalescent and acute COVID-19 samples.

This clone came up once. The CDR3 is made up of 16 amino acids. Germline V CDR1 and CDR2: MGHRA, YSYEKL. J lost 9 bases, V lost 0 bases, and 10 bases had no gene match. Repertoires were generated with immunoSEQ multiplex PCR, while TCRdb's copy carries only in-frame clones and drops some. The sample contains 250,000 to 350,000 clones, roughly 80% of which appear only once. This chain joins TRBV4-1 and TRBJ2-1; TRBD2 matches 8 bases. Sample: peripheral blood. This TCR was recovered from a person between 65 and 80 years old with COVID-19, enrolled during active disease. CDR3 residues: CASSQDRAGGRSEQFF. The CDR3, as DNA: TGCGCCAGCAGCCAAGATAGGGCGGGGGGACGTAGTGAGCAGTTCTTC.